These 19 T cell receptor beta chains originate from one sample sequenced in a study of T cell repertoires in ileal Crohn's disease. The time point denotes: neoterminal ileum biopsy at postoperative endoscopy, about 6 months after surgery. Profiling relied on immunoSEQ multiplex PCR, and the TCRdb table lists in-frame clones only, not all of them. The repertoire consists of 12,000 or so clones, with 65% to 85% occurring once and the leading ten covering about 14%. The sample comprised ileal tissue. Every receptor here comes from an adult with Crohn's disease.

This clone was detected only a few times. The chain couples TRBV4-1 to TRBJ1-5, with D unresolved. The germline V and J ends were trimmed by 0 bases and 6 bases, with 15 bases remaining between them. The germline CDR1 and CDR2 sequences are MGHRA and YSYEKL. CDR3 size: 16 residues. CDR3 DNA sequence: TGCGCCAGCAGCCAAGATCTGACGATCCGGGGTCAGCCCCAGCATTTT. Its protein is CASSQDLTIRGQPQHF.

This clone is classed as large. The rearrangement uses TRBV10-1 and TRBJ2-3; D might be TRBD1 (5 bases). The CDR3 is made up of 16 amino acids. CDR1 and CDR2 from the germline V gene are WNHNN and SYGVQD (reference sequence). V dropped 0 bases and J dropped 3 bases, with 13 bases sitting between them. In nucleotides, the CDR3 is TGCGCCAGCAGTGAGTCGATTTCCTCAGGGACAGATACGCAGTATTTT. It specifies CASSESISSGTDTQYF.

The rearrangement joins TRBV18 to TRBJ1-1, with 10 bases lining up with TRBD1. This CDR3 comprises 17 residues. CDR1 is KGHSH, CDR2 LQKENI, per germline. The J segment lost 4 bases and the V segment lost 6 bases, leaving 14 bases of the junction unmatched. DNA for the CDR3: TGTGCCAGCTCCCAAACGAACACCGGGACAGGGGTCACTGAAGCTTTCTTT. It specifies CASSQTNTGTGVTEAFF.

The CDR3 loop is CASSLWGMREGREQYF. The CDR3 DNA reads TGTGCCAGCAGTTTATGGGGGATGCGGGAGGGCCGCGAGCAGTACTTC. The chain links TRBV28 to TRBJ2-7, with 9 bases matching TRBD2. V trimming: 0 bases; J trimming: 6 bases; junction bases outside the gene matches: 9. Germline CDR1 MDHEN, CDR2 SYDVKM. There are 16 residues in the CDR3.

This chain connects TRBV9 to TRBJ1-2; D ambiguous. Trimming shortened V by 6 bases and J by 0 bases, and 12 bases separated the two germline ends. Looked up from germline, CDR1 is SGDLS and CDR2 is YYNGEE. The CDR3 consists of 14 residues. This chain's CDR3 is CASTPYGSNYGYTF. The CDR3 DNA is TGTGCCAGCACCCCGTACGGGTCTAACTATGGCTACACCTTC. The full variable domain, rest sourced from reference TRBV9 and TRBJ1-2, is DSGVTQTPKHLITATGQRVTLRCSPRSGDLSVYWYQQSLDQGLQFLIQYYNGEERAKGNILERFSAQQFPDLHSELNLSSLELGDSALYFCASTPYGSNYGYTFGSGTRLTVV.

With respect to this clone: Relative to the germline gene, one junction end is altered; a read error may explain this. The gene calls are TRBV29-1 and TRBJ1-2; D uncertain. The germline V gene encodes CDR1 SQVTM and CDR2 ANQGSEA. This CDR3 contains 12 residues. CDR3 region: CSVEDAAANGAF. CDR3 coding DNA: TGCAGCGTTGAAGATGCGGCCGCGAACGGGGCCTTC.

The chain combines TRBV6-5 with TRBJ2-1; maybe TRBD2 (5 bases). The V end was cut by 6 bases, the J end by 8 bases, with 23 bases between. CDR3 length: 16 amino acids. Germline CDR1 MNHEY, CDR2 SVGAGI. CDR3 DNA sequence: TGTGCCAGCAGCTACCCTCGGGGTTCGGCCGTCGATGAGCAGTTCTTC. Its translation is CASSYPRGSAVDEQFF.

CDR3 nucleotide sequence: TGTGCCAGCAGCTTAGGATGGGGCTCTGAAGCTTTCTTT. Translated: CASSLGWGSEAFF. This chain links TRBV13 with TRBJ1-1; possible D gene TRBD1, 5 bases. Trimming stripped 0 bases from V and 6 bases from J, with 8 bases between. Germline V gene sequence: CDR1 PRHDT, CDR2 FYEKMQ (reference sequence). The CDR3 is 13 residues long.

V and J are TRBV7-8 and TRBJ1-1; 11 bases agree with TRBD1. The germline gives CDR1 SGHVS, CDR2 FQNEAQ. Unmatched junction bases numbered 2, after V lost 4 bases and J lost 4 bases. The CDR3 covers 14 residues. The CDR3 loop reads CASSWGQGGTEAFF. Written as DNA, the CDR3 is TGTGCCAGCAGCTGGGGACAGGGGGGCACTGAAGCTTTCTTT.

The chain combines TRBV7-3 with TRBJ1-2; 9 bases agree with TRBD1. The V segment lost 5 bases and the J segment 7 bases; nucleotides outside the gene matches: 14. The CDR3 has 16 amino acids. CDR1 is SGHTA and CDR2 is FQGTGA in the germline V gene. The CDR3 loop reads CASSPFQAGQGSGYTF. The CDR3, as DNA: TGTGCCAGCAGCCCCTTTCAGGCGGGACAGGGTTCTGGCTACACCTTC.

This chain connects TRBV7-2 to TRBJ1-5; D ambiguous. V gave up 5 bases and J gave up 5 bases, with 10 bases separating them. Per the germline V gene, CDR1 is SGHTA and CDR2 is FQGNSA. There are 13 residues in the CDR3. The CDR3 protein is CASSRRGDQPQHF. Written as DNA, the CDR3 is TGTGCCAGCAGCCGTAGAGGAGATCAGCCCCAGCATTTT.

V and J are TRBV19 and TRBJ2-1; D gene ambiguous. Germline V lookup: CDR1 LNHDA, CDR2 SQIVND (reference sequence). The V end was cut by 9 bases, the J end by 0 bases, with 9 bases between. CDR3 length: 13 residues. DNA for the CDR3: TGTGCCAGCCGGAGCGACTCCTACAATGAGCAGTTCTTC. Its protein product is CASRSDSYNEQFF.

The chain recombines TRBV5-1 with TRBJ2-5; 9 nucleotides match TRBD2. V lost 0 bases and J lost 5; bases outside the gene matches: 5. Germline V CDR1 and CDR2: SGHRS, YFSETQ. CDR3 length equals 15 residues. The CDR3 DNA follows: TGCGCCAGCAGCTTGGCGGCGGGAGGGCGGGAGACCCAGTACTTC. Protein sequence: CASSLAAGGRETQYF.

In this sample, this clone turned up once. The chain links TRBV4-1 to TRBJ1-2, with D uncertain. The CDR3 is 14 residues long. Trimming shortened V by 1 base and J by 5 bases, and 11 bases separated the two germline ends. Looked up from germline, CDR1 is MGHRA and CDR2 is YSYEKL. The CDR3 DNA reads TGCGCCAGCAGCCAAGGAGTATCGGGGTATGGCTACACCTTC. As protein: CASSQGVSGYGYTF.

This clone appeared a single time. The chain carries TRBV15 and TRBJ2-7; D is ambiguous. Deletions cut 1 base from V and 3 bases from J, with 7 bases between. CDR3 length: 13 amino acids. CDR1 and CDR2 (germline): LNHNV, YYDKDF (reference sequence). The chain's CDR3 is CATSRGRNYEQYF. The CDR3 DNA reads TGTGCCACCAGCAGAGGCAGAAACTACGAGCAGTACTTC.

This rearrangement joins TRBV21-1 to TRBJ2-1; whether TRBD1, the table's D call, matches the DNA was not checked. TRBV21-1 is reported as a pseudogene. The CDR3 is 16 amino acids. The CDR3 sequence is CASSERGTGQYNEQFF. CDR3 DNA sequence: TGTGCCAGCAGCGAAAGAGGGACAGGCCAATACAATGAGCAGTTCTTC.

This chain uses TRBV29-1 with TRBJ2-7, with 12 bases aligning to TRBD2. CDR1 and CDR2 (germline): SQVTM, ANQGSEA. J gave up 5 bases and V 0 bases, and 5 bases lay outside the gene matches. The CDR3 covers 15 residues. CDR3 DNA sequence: TGCAGCGTTGAAGATGGCGCTAGCGGGAGGGACGAGCAGTACTTC. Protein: CSVEDGASGRDEQYF.

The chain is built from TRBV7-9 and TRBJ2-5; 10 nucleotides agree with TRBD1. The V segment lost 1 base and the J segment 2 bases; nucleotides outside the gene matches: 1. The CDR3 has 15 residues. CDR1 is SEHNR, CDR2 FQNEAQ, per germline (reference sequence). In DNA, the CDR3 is TGTGCCAGCAGCTTAGGGGACAGGGGTCAAGAGACCCAGTACTTC. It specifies CASSLGDRGQETQYF.

The CDR3 reads CASSLQLNTEAFF. DNA for the CDR3: TGTGCCAGCAGCTTACAGTTGAACACTGAAGCTTTCTTT. V and J are TRBV7-8 and TRBJ1-1; no reliable D call. Trimming stripped 2 bases from V and 0 bases from J, with 4 bases between. Germline values: CDR1 SGHVS, CDR2 FQNEAQ. The CDR3 sequence is 13 residues long.